The 27 T cell receptor beta chains below come from one sample, sequenced in a study of blood T cell repertoires in COVID-19. Profiling relied on immunoSEQ multiplex PCR, and the TCRdb table lists in-frame clones only, not all of them. The sample yields fewer than 20,000 clones, approximately 90% seen once. The sample comprised peripheral blood. These TCRs come from a human donor in a cohort sampled during active COVID-19.

The V gene is TRBV3-1 (or the pseudogene TRBV3-2), the J gene TRBJ2-5, with D perhaps matching TRBD1 (5 bases). Germline CDR1 reads LGHDT; CDR2 reads YNNKEL (reference sequence). The V and J ends lost 4 bases and 7 bases respectively, with 19 bases between them. The CDR3 extends over 15 amino acids. In nucleotides, the CDR3 is TGTGCCAGCAGCCCCGTAGGAAGGGGTGGTGGGACCCAGTACTTC. Its protein is CASSPVGRGGGTQYF.

This clone was seen more than once but under ten times. The chain couples TRBV6-6 to TRBJ2-1; a possible D gene is TRBD1 (5 bases). The CDR3 spans 17 residues. Germline values: CDR1 MNHNY, CDR2 SVGAGI (reference sequence). The germline V and J ends were trimmed by 5 bases and 0 bases, with 17 bases remaining between them. CDR3 residues: CASSPRRYRSSYNEQFF. The CDR3 bases are TGTGCCAGCAGTCCCCGCAGGTACAGGAGCTCCTACAATGAGCAGTTCTTC.

The chain joins TRBV7-2 to TRBJ2-7, with D possibly being TRBD2 (6 bases). From germline, CDR1 is SGHTA and CDR2 FQGNSA. This CDR3 contains 15 residues. The V and J ends lost 2 bases and 1 base respectively, with 12 bases between them. CDR3: CASSLSSGTSYEQYF. In nucleotides, the CDR3 is TGTGCCAGCAGCTTAAGTAGCGGAACTTCCTACGAGCAGTACTTC.

This chain links TRBV21-1 with TRBJ2-3; the table gives TRBD2 as D, unverified against the DNA. TRBV21-1 is a known pseudogene. This CDR3 spans 16 amino acids. The CDR3 coding sequence is TGTGCCAGCAGCATTCGGACTAGGCCGGGGGCAGATACGCAGTATTTT. Protein product: CASSIRTRPGADTQYF.

This rearrangement joins TRBV24-1 to TRBJ1-1; 9 nucleotides agree with TRBD1. Germline trimming cut 10 bases from V and 4 bases from J; bases unmatched to any gene: 6. This CDR3 has 13 amino acids. Per the germline V gene, CDR1 is KGHDR and CDR2 is SFDVKD. The CDR3 DNA reads as TGTGCCACGGCCGGGACAGGGAGCACTGAAGCTTTCTTT. Residues: CATAGTGSTEAFF.

The table lists this clone with a count of one. No DNA is shown, since the ends of the CDR3 on it are uncertain; the CDR3 is the one TCRdb lists. The genes are TRBV6-6 and TRBJ1-2. The CDR3 is 14 amino acids long, termini counted. The V gene's germline CDR1 is MNHNY and CDR2 SVGAGI (reference sequence). The CDR3: CASSTSAGNYGYTF.

The chain joins TRBV6-5 to TRBJ1-6; 9 bases agree with TRBD1. The germline CDR1 and CDR2 sequences are MNHEY and SVGAGI. Losses at the gene ends were 6 bases for V and 11 bases for J; bases not matched to a gene: 8. This CDR3 has 14 amino acids. CDR3 coding DNA: TGTGCCAGCAGAACCGGGACAGGGAGTCCACCCCTCCACTTT. This codes for CASRTGTGSPPLHF.

This chain uses TRBV6-2 or TRBV6-3 with TRBJ2-7, with D unresolved. Germline values: CDR1 MNHEY, CDR2 SVGEGT. The CDR3 extends over 11 amino acids. V dropped 1 base and J dropped 5 bases, with 3 bases sitting between them. CDR3 nucleotide sequence: TGTGCCAGCAGTTACTATAACGAGCAGTACTTC. Residues: CASSYYNEQYF.

The CDR3: CASSFRDRAHYEQYF. The CDR3, as DNA: TGTGCCAGCAGCTTCCGGGACAGGGCCCACTACGAGCAGTACTTC. The chain carries TRBV5-6 and TRBJ2-7; 9 positions match TRBD1. The germline CDR1 and CDR2 sequences are SGHDT and YYEEEE. V dropped 2 bases and J dropped 3; count of bases not matched to a gene: 6. The length of the CDR3 is 15 residues.

This chain connects TRBV2 to TRBJ2-2; TRBD1 aligns across 7 bases. J gave up 6 bases and V 6 bases, and 4 bases lay outside the gene matches. CDR1 is SNHLY and CDR2 is FYNNEI in the germline V gene. This CDR3 has 13 residues. The CDR3 bases are TGTGCCAGCAGACAGGGGTACGCCGGGGAGCTGTTTTTT. Its translation is CASRQGYAGELFF.

V usage is TRBV11-3 and J usage is TRBJ2-3, with 7 bases aligning to TRBD2. Per germline, CDR1 SGHNT and CDR2 YENEEA. The CDR3 runs to 13 residues. With V trimmed by 2 bases and J by 9 bases, 5 bases remained unmatched. The CDR3 bases are TGTGCCAGCAGCTTACCCGGACTAGACACGCAGTATTTT. As protein: CASSLPGLDTQYF.

V usage is TRBV6-4 and J usage is TRBJ2-1, with a weak D call TRBD1 (6 bases). The CDR3 loop spans 13 amino acids. Germline CDR1 is MRHNA and CDR2 is SNTAGT. Trimming left V 10 bases short and J 10 bases short, with 20 bases between. CDR3 region: CATTPQQGGEQFF. The CDR3 DNA reads as TGTGCCACCACCCCCCAACAGGGCGGCGAGCAGTTCTTC.

This clone was seen just once. V gene TRBV6-1 combines with J gene TRBJ1-1; TRBD1 is a possible D gene (6 bases). This CDR3 has 16 amino acids. Germline CDR1 MNHNS, CDR2 SASEGT. The germline V and J ends were trimmed by 0 bases and 6 bases, with 17 bases remaining between them. The CDR3 DNA follows: TGTGCCAGCAGTGAAGCGGACAGAATCGGGATGGCTGAAGCTTTCTTT. Translated, it gives CASSEADRIGMAEAFF.

This chain uses TRBV11-2 with TRBJ2-7, with 8 positions matching TRBD1. The germline CDR1 and CDR2 sequences are SGHAT and FQNNGV. With V trimmed by 5 bases and J by 2 bases, 8 bases remained unmatched. The length of the CDR3 is 15 residues. CDR3 sequence reads: CASSADRGDPYEQYF. Here the CDR3 DNA reads TGTGCCAGCAGCGCAGACAGGGGTGATCCCTACGAGCAGTACTTC. Using reference TRBV11-2 and TRBJ2-7 for the parts outside the CDR3, the full variable domain is EAGVAQSPRYKIIEKRQSVAFWCNPISGHATLYWYQQILGQGPKLLIQFQNNGVVDDSQLPKDRFSAERLKGVDSTLKIQPAKLEDSAVYLCASSADRGDPYEQYFGPGTRLTVT.

The DNA of the CDR3 is TGTGCCAGCAGACACACAGGGGGTCTCAACGAGCAGTACTTC. Protein product: CASRHTGGLNEQYF. V gene TRBV5-5 combines with J gene TRBJ2-7; 8 bases align to TRBD1. J lost 5 bases, V lost 5 bases, and 9 bases had no gene match. The germline V gene has CDR1 SGHKS and CDR2 YYEKEE (reference sequence). The CDR3 has 14 amino acids.

V usage is TRBV4-3 and J usage is TRBJ2-6; no clear D gene. V gave up 3 bases and J gave up 0 bases, with 9 bases separating them. Germline CDR1 and CDR2: LGHNA and YSLEER. The CDR3 runs 16 residues. Here the CDR3 DNA reads TGCGCCAGCAGCCAGGGTTACTACTCTGGGGCCAACGTCCTGACTTTC. Translated, it gives CASSQGYYSGANVLTF.

Remarks on this clone: Additional DNA sequences in this sample encode the identical CDR3. This chain links TRBV9 with TRBJ2-1; D possibly corresponds to TRBD2 (6 bases). This CDR3 spans 13 amino acids. Germline V gives CDR1 SGDLS, CDR2 YYNGEE. The V gene lost 4 bases and the J gene lost 9 bases, with 14 bases spanning the gap. CDR3 amino acids: CASSQQYSGEQFF. CDR3 sequence (DNA): TGTGCCAGCAGCCAACAATATAGCGGTGAGCAGTTCTTC.

This clone was recorded once. The chain links TRBV9 to TRBJ2-5; 11 bases line up with TRBD2. The length of the CDR3 is 15 residues. With 1 base clipped from V and 4 bases from J, the junction kept 3 bases outside the gene matches. Germline CDR1 SGDLS, CDR2 YYNGEE. DNA for the CDR3: TGTGCCAGCAGCGTAACTAGCGGGAGATCAGAGACCCAGTACTTC. It codes for CASSVTSGRSETQYF. Based on the CDR3 plus reference TRBV9 and TRBJ2-5, the full variable domain is DSGVTQTPKHLITATGQRVTLRCSPRSGDLSVYWYQQSLDQGLQFLIQYYNGEERAKGNILERFSAQQFPDLHSELNLSSLELGDSALYFCASSVTSGRSETQYFGPGTRLLVL.

The rearrangement uses TRBV6-2 or TRBV6-3 and TRBJ1-2; 8 nucleotides match TRBD1. CDR1 and CDR2 from the germline V gene are MNHEY and SVGEGT. This CDR3 spans 15 amino acids. J gave up 4 bases and V 2 bases, and 6 bases lay outside the gene matches. The CDR3 protein is CASSYRGQGSYGYTF. CDR3 coding DNA: TGTGCCAGCAGTTACCGAGGACAGGGCAGCTATGGCTACACCTTC.

The chain is built from TRBV12-5 and TRBJ2-2, with 9 positions matching TRBD1. Germline loops: CDR1 LGHNT, CDR2 FRNRAP. V trimming: 2 bases; J trimming: 6 bases; junction bases outside the gene matches: 4. CDR3 length: 15 amino acids. The CDR3: CASGLRQGGAGELFF. DNA of the CDR3: TGTGCTAGTGGTTTGCGACAGGGGGGAGCCGGGGAGCTGTTTTTT.

The chain couples TRBV27 to TRBJ2-7; perhaps TRBD1 as D (7 bases). This CDR3 contains 14 residues. Germline V lookup: CDR1 MNHEY, CDR2 SMNVEV (reference sequence). Trimming shortened V by 4 bases and J by 6 bases, and 16 bases separated the two germline ends. CDR3 nucleotide sequence: TGTGCCAGCAGTTCTGGGACTCCAGGGGGCGAGCAGTACTTC. Its translation: CASSSGTPGGEQYF.

This clone was detected once. The rearrangement uses TRBV9 and TRBJ1-2; 7 bases match TRBD1. Per the germline V gene, CDR1 is SGDLS and CDR2 is YYNGEE. J gave up 3 bases and V 0 bases, and 2 bases lay outside the gene matches. CDR3 length: 14 residues. CDR3 DNA: TGTGCCAGCAGCGTAGGGGACAGCCACTATGGCTACACCTTC. Residues: CASSVGDSHYGYTF. Full variable domain (outside the CDR3, taken from reference TRBV9 and TRBJ1-2): DSGVTQTPKHLITATGQRVTLRCSPRSGDLSVYWYQQSLDQGLQFLIQYYNGEERAKGNILERFSAQQFPDLHSELNLSSLELGDSALYFCASSVGDSHYGYTFGSGTRLTVV.

The rearrangement links TRBV12-3 or TRBV12-4 to TRBJ2-5, with TRBD2 matching 7 bases. CDR3 length: 13 amino acids. With V trimmed by 5 bases and J by 7 bases, 7 bases remained unmatched. CDR3 in amino acids: CASSASGYGTQYF. In DNA, the CDR3 is TGTGCCAGCAGTGCTAGCGGCTACGGGACCCAGTACTTC.

The chain recombines TRBV15 with TRBJ2-5, with a weak D call TRBD1 (6 bases). Trimming stripped 0 bases from V and 5 bases from J, with 13 bases between. The CDR3 runs to 15 residues. Germline lookup yields CDR1 LNHNV and CDR2 YYDKDF (reference sequence). The CDR3 sequence is CATSRDMGAAETQYF. For the CDR3, the DNA is TGTGCCACCAGCAGAGATATGGGGGCGGCGGAGACCCAGTACTTC. Variable domain in full (rest from reference TRBV15 and TRBJ2-5): DAMVIQNPRYQVTQFGKPVTLSCSQTLNHNVMYWYQQKSSQAPKLLFHYYDKDFNNEADTPDNFQSRRPNTSFCFLDIRSPGLGDTAMYLCATSRDMGAAETQYFGPGTRLLVL.

V is TRBV7-9 and J is TRBJ2-7; 10 nucleotides match TRBD2. J gave up 5 bases and V 4 bases, and 14 bases lay outside the gene matches. The V gene's germline CDR1 is SEHNR and CDR2 FQNEAQ (reference sequence). CDR3 length equals 17 residues. The CDR3 nucleotides are TGTGCCAGCAGCTCCCCCCGGACAGCGGGAGGGCCCCACGAGCAGTACTTC. It specifies CASSSPRTAGGPHEQYF.

The rearrangement links TRBV7-9 to TRBJ2-3, with 11 bases lining up with TRBD2. Germline lookup yields CDR1 SEHNR and CDR2 FQNEAQ (reference sequence). V shed 5 bases, J shed 3 bases, and the junction held 4 bases outside the gene matches. This CDR3 comprises 15 residues. The CDR3: CASSLLAGATDTQYF. The CDR3 region has the DNA TGTGCCAGCAGCCTACTAGCGGGAGCTACAGATACGCAGTATTTT.

The rearrangement uses TRBV19 and TRBJ2-1; D possibly corresponds to TRBD1 (5 bases). The germline V gene encodes CDR1 LNHDA and CDR2 SQIVND (reference sequence). The CDR3 runs to 12 residues. V gave up 7 bases and J gave up 8 bases, with 12 bases separating them. The CDR3 spells CASTKGFDEQFF. As DNA, the CDR3 is TGTGCCAGTACGAAGGGGTTCGATGAGCAGTTCTTC.